One TCR beta chain is described in this entry. This entry belongs to a study of OX40 agonist ivuxolimab in advanced cancers. Profiling relied on immunoSEQ multiplex PCR, and the TCRdb table lists in-frame clones only, not all of them. This sample carries 57,000 or so clones, over 85% of them seen once, and the ten largest clones take roughly 18%. CDR3 length: 15 residues. Per germline, CDR1 LGHNA and CDR2 YSLEER. V was cut by 0 bases and J by 0 bases, with 7 bases left in between. The TCR comes from an adult with an advanced solid tumor such as melanoma, head and neck, liver or kidney cancer. The material was CD4+ or CD8+ T cells sorted from blood, obtained in a trial of the OX40 agonist ivuxolimab. The chain carries TRBV4-3 and TRBJ2-3; no definite D call. The CDR3 sequence: CASSQDSTSTDTQYF. The CDR3 DNA follows: TGCGCCAGCAGCCAAGATTCCACTAGCACAGATACGCAGTATTTT.